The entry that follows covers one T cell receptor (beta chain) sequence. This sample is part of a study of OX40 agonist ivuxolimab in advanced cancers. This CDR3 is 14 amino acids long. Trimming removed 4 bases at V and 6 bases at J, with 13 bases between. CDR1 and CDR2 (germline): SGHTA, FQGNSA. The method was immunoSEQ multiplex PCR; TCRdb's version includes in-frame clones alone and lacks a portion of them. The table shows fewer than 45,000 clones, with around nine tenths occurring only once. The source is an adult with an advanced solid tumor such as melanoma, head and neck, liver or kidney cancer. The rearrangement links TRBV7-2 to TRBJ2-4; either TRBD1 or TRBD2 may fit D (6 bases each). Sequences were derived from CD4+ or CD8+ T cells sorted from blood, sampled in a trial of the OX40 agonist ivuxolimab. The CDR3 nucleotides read TGTGCCAGCAGCTCCCGGGGGCAGCGAAACATTCAGTACTTC. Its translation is CASSSRGQRNIQYF.